A single sample is the source of the 21 T cell receptor beta chains below, sequenced in a study of CD8 T cells in Susac syndrome. With random hexamers, roughly 0.5 to 1 ug RNA was reverse transcribed. TCRdb re-derived calls from the immunoSEQ multiplex PCR reads in MiXCR, one entry per CDR3 protein. The sample records roughly 330,000 distinct CDR3 sequences, around 90% being singletons. Sequencing was done on a sample of CD4+ T cells from PBMCs. The receptor source for this set is a human donor with multiple sclerosis.

The chain employs TRBV13 and TRBJ1-2; D is perhaps TRBD1 (5 bases). The V gene lost 1 base and the J gene lost 3 bases, with 15 bases spanning the gap. Per the germline V gene, CDR1 is PRHDT and CDR2 is FYEKMQ (reference sequence). The CDR3 sequence is 16 residues long. CDR3 sequence (DNA): TGTGCCAGCAGCTTAGAGAGCCAGGGACGCGACTATGGCTACACCTTC. Translation gives CASSLESQGRDYGYTF.

The V and J genes are TRBV29-1 and TRBJ2-7; no firm D call. This CDR3 is 11 amino acids long. CDR1 is SQVTM and CDR2 is ANQGSEA in the germline V gene. The V and J ends lost 5 bases and 4 bases respectively, with 9 bases between them. The CDR3 here is CSVRLLYEQYF. Here the CDR3 DNA reads TGCAGCGTTCGGTTACTATACGAGCAGTACTTC.

The chain recombines TRBV29-1 with TRBJ1-1; D gene unclear. V lost 7 bases and J lost 4, with 16 bases in between. Germline-derived CDR1 and CDR2 are SQVTM and ANQGSEA. The CDR3 extends over 13 amino acids. CDR3 residues: CSALIQVPTEAFF. The CDR3 coding sequence is TGCAGCGCCCTCATTCAGGTCCCCACTGAAGCTTTCTTT.

In nucleotides, the CDR3 is TGTGCCAGCATCCAAGGAGGGGTTAGCGGGGGGATAAATGAGCAGTTCTTC. Translation: CASIQGGVSGGINEQFF. The rearrangement joins TRBV28 to TRBJ2-1; 10 bases line up with TRBD2. J lost 7 bases, V lost 7 bases, and 16 bases had no gene match. Per germline, CDR1 MDHEN and CDR2 SYDVKM. This CDR3 comprises 17 residues.

The rearrangement uses TRBV29-1 and TRBJ1-5; D ambiguous. Germline V gene data show CDR1 as SQVTM and CDR2 as ANQGSEA. The CDR3 has 14 residues. The V gene lost 4 bases and the J gene lost 4 bases, with 14 bases spanning the gap. The CDR3 here is CSVGGGSPNQPQHF. CDR3 nucleotide sequence: TGCAGCGTTGGAGGTGGGAGCCCAAATCAGCCCCAGCATTTT.

The chain joins TRBV2 to TRBJ2-1; TRBD2 matches 11 bases. CDR3 size: 19 residues. The ends lost 9 bases at V and 5 bases at J; junction bases unmatched: 21. Germline V gene lookup returns CDR1 SNHLY and CDR2 FYNNEI. The DNA of the CDR3 is TGTGCCAGTTTACTAGCGGGGGCCGACCCAAAGGCCTCGCACAATGAGCAGTTCTTC. It codes for CASLLAGADPKASHNEQFF.

This rearrangement joins TRBV7-3 to TRBJ2-2; 9 bases agree with TRBD2. Looked up from germline, CDR1 is SGHTA and CDR2 is FQGTGA. V was pared by 5 bases and J by 3 bases, with 7 bases of the junction left unmatched. This CDR3 contains 16 residues. The CDR3 spells CASSTAGGRYTGELFF. The CDR3 DNA is TGTGCCAGCAGCACCGCGGGGGGGAGGTACACCGGGGAGCTGTTTTTT.

CDR3 protein: CASSSGRFLRSGANVLTF. The DNA of the CDR3 is TGTGCCAGCAGCTCCGGACGGTTTTTACGCTCTGGGGCCAACGTCCTGACTTTC. The rearrangement links TRBV11-2 to TRBJ2-6; D gene unclear. V was cut by 4 bases and J by 0 bases, with 16 bases left in between. Per the germline V gene, CDR1 is SGHAT and CDR2 is FQNNGV. This CDR3 contains 18 residues. Using reference TRBV11-2 and TRBJ2-6 for the parts outside the CDR3, the full variable domain is EAGVAQSPRYKIIEKRQSVAFWCNPISGHATLYWYQQILGQGPKLLIQFQNNGVVDDSQLPKDRFSAERLKGVDSTLKIQPAKLEDSAVYLCASSSGRFLRSGANVLTFGAGSRLTVL.

The CDR3 spells CSASGYSRASTDTQYF. The CDR3 bases are TGCAGTGCTAGCGGTTACAGTCGAGCCTCTACAGATACGCAGTATTTT. This rearrangement joins TRBV20-1 to TRBJ2-3, with D unresolved. Germline CDR1 reads DFQATT; CDR2 reads SNEGSKA (reference sequence). This CDR3 spans 16 amino acids. Trimming removed 3 bases at V and 3 bases at J, with 19 bases between.

The CDR3: CASSMTGWPPLHF. The CDR3 DNA reads TGTGCCAGCAGTATGACAGGGTGGCCACCCCTCCACTTT. The genes are TRBV2 and TRBJ1-6; 7 positions agree with TRBD1. The CDR3 has 13 amino acids. The germline gives CDR1 SNHLY, CDR2 FYNNEI. With 5 bases clipped from V and 11 bases from J, the junction kept 6 bases outside the gene matches.

A few counts support this clonotype. The gene calls are TRBV18 and TRBJ2-5; 8 nucleotides match TRBD1. The germline V gene encodes CDR1 KGHSH and CDR2 LQKENI. Trimming took 3 bases from V and 1 from J; bases not matched to a gene: 4. There are 15 residues in the CDR3. The CDR3 bases are TGTGCCAGCTCACCCGACAGGGGCCTCCAAGAGACCCAGTACTTC. It encodes CASSPDRGLQETQYF.

This clonotype was seen a single time. The V and J genes are TRBV12-3 or TRBV12-4 and TRBJ2-2; D uncertain. The CDR3 has 14 residues. The germline V and J ends were trimmed by 3 bases and 5 bases, with 10 bases remaining between them. In nucleotides, the CDR3 is TGTGCCAGCAGTTTGGGTCTCGGGACCGGGGAGCTGTTTTTT. The encoded protein is CASSLGLGTGELFF.

The chain uses TRBV25-1 and TRBJ2-5; no clear D gene. The CDR3 has 15 residues. With 1 base removed from V and 1 base from J, the gap between germline ends came to 10 bases. Germline assignment: CDR1 MGHDK and CDR2 SYGVNS. CDR3: CASSEFKGSQETQYF. In DNA form, the CDR3 reads TGTGCCAGCAGTGAATTTAAGGGCTCCCAAGAGACCCAGTACTTC.

The rearrangement links TRBV24-1 to TRBJ2-3; D possibly corresponds to TRBD2 (5 bases). Trimming took 6 bases from V and 3 from J, leaving 15 bases between them. Germline V gives CDR1 KGHDR, CDR2 SFDVKD. The CDR3 spans 15 residues. The chain's CDR3 is CATSTSGGPTDTQYF. DNA for the CDR3: TGTGCCACCAGTACATCCGGAGGTCCGACAGATACGCAGTATTTT.

This clonotype occurred once. The rearrangement links TRBV15 to TRBJ1-2, with D possibly being TRBD1 (6 bases). Trimming shortened V by 0 bases and J by 2 bases, and 13 bases separated the two germline ends. CDR1 LNHNV and CDR2 YYDKDF come from the germline V gene (reference sequence). The CDR3 loop spans 16 amino acids. CDR3 region: CATSRDRGAQNYGYTF. The CDR3 region has the DNA TGTGCCACCAGCAGAGATAGGGGGGCCCAAAACTATGGCTACACCTTC.

V is TRBV5-4 and J is TRBJ2-3; D call uncertain. Trimming pared 0 bases from V and 0 bases from J, leaving 8 bases between. Germline V gene lookup returns CDR1 SGHNT and CDR2 YYREEE (reference sequence). The CDR3 is 15 residues long. CDR3 in amino acids: CASSLGLISTDTQYF. The CDR3 coding sequence is TGTGCCAGCAGCTTGGGACTCATTAGCACAGATACGCAGTATTTT.

The chain has TRBV7-2 and TRBJ2-5; 7 nucleotides line up with TRBD2. The length of the CDR3 is 16 residues. J was trimmed by 3 bases and V by 5 bases; bases with no gene match: 12. Germline values: CDR1 SGHTA, CDR2 FQGNSA. In DNA, the CDR3 is TGTGCCAGCAGCCAATACGGCGGGAGCGGGGAAGAGACCCAGTACTTC. Protein product: CASSQYGGSGEETQYF. Variable domain in full (rest from reference TRBV7-2 and TRBJ2-5): GAGVSQSPSNKVTEKGKDVELRCDPISGHTALYWYRQSLGQGLEFLIYFQGNSAPDKSGLPSDRFSAERTGGSVSTLTIQRTQQEDSAVYLCASSQYGGSGEETQYFGPGTRLLVL.

The V and J genes are TRBV12-3 or TRBV12-4 and TRBJ1-2; a weak D match, TRBD1 (5 bases). V was trimmed by 5 bases and J by 7 bases, leaving 17 bases between them. The CDR3 has 14 residues. CDR3 region: CASSPQGLVSGYTF. The CDR3 nucleotides are TGTGCCAGCAGTCCCCAGGGTCTGGTGAGTGGCTACACCTTC.

The V call is TRBV7-2, the J call TRBJ2-1; 9 bases line up with TRBD2. CDR1 and CDR2 from the germline V gene are SGHTA and FQGNSA. This CDR3 has 14 amino acids. V shed 5 bases and J 9 bases; nucleotides not matched to a gene: 8. DNA of the CDR3: TGTGCCAGCAGCCCGGGACTAGCCCACAGTGAGCAGTTCTTC. Its protein product is CASSPGLAHSEQFF.

This sequence joins TRBV5-1 and TRBJ2-1; tentative D call: TRBD2 (5 bases). V lost 0 bases and J lost 8, with 12 bases in between. The CDR3 loop spans 14 amino acids. CDR1 is SGHRS and CDR2 is YFSETQ in the germline V gene. The CDR3 reads CASSLDSSWYEQFF. In nucleotides, the CDR3 is TGCGCCAGCAGCTTGGATTCTAGCTGGTATGAGCAGTTCTTC.

The chain has TRBV20-1 and TRBJ1-2; TRBD1 might be the D (5 bases). This CDR3 spans 15 amino acids. Deletions cut 0 bases from V and 1 base from J, with 12 bases between. In germline, CDR1 is DFQATT, CDR2 SNEGSKA (reference sequence). The CDR3 DNA reads as TGCAGTGCTAGAGATATCAGGGATTATAACTATGGCTACACCTTC. This translates into CSARDIRDYNYGYTF.